The 27 T cell receptor beta chains reported below all come from one sample, sequenced in a study of blood T cells in healthy people across ages. A J-beta primer mix and a sample-barcoded 5' primer were used in a second PCR of roughly 7 to 12 cycles. TCRdb reanalysed the 5' RACE reads using MiXCR and keeps one entry per CDR3 protein. Here the sample spans some 900,000 distinct CDR3 sequences, about 30% being singletons. Sequencing used blood. The receptors here all came from a woman older than 75 in good health.

The chain combines TRBV29-1 with TRBJ2-7, with 7 bases lining up with TRBD2. The CDR3 extends over 14 amino acids. Germline CDR1 reads SQVTM; CDR2 reads ANQGSEA. The trim removed 4 bases at V and 7 bases at J, leaving 13 bases unmatched. The CDR3 nucleotides read TGCAGCGTTGGGGGGGGGGATCCCTACAATGAGCAGTACTTC. Translating it yields CSVGGGDPYNEQYF.

This clonotype occurred many times. The chain has TRBV25-1 and TRBJ2-5, with D perhaps TRBD2 (5 bases). This CDR3 is 15 amino acids long. Germline V CDR1 and CDR2: MGHDK, SYGVNS. V lost 5 bases, J lost 3 bases, and 16 bases lay in between. DNA of the CDR3: TGTGCCAGCAGTTGGGGAGCGTCGAGAAAAGAGACCCAGTACTTC. Protein product: CASSWGASRKETQYF. Full variable domain (remainder filled in from reference TRBV25-1 and TRBJ2-5): EADIYQTPRYLVIGTGKKITLECSQTMGHDKMYWYQQDPGMELHLIHYSYGVNSTEKGDLSSESTVSRIRTEHFPLTLESARPSHTSQYLCASSWGASRKETQYFGPGTRLLVL.

This clonotype was detected only a few times. The rearrangement joins TRBV12-3 or TRBV12-4 to TRBJ2-1; 7 nucleotides align to TRBD2. Unmatched junction bases numbered 3, after V lost 0 bases and J lost 7 bases. The CDR3 has 14 residues. CDR3 sequence reads: CASSLAGGFNEQFF. The CDR3 region has the DNA TGTGCCAGCAGTTTAGCGGGAGGGTTTAATGAGCAGTTCTTC.

The rearrangement joins TRBV6-1 to TRBJ2-3, with unresolved D. Germline assignment: CDR1 MNHNS and CDR2 SASEGT. V lost 1 base, J lost 6 bases, and 20 bases lay in between. The CDR3 covers 17 residues. CDR3 sequence: CASSEGRRFQKRDTQYF. CDR3 nucleotides: TGTGCCAGCAGTGAAGGAAGGCGGTTCCAAAAACGTGATACGCAGTATTTT.

V gene TRBV9 combines with J gene TRBJ1-1, with D unresolved. In germline, CDR1 is SGDLS, CDR2 YYNGEE. V was shortened by 4 bases and J by 2 bases, with 9 bases between the two germline ends. The CDR3 contains 13 residues. This CDR3 reads CASSPPPNTEAFF. For the CDR3, the DNA is TGTGCCAGCAGCCCCCCTCCAAACACTGAAGCTTTCTTT. The full variable domain, its missing parts supplied by reference TRBV9 and TRBJ1-1, is DSGVTQTPKHLITATGQRVTLRCSPRSGDLSVYWYQQSLDQGLQFLIQYYNGEERAKGNILERFSAQQFPDLHSELNLSSLELGDSALYFCASSPPPNTEAFFGQGTRLTVV.

This clonotype has ten or more counts. The chain is built from TRBV7-9 and TRBJ2-3; D might be TRBD2 (5 bases). V was cut by 5 bases and J by 2 bases, with 11 bases left in between. Germline V gene data show CDR1 as SEHNR and CDR2 as FQNEAQ (reference sequence). The CDR3 totals 14 residues. The CDR3 here is CASSPAGITDTQYF. The CDR3 DNA reads TGTGCCAGCAGCCCGGCCGGGATCACAGATACGCAGTATTTT.

The chain couples TRBV25-1 to TRBJ1-4, with 7 bases fitting TRBD1. Per the germline V gene, CDR1 is MGHDK and CDR2 is SYGVNS. J was trimmed by 7 bases and V by 3 bases; bases with no gene match: 11. The CDR3 has 16 amino acids. This CDR3 reads CASSDNLVQGSEKLFF. CDR3 DNA sequence: TGTGCCAGCAGTGATAATCTGGTACAGGGGAGTGAAAAACTGTTTTTT.

This clonotype has more than one count but fewer than ten. The chain uses TRBV2 and TRBJ1-2; D remains unclear. V dropped 4 bases and J dropped 0 bases, with 3 bases sitting between them. Germline assignment: CDR1 SNHLY and CDR2 FYNNEI. The CDR3 sequence is 12 residues long. As DNA, the CDR3 is TGTGCCAGCAGTGCCTCTAACTATGGCTACACCTTC. Protein sequence: CASSASNYGYTF.

This clonotype was counted at least ten times. The V and J genes are TRBV5-6 and TRBJ2-5; 9 bases are shared with TRBD2. Trimming removed 6 bases from V and 6 bases from J; junction bases left unmatched: 12. Germline-derived CDR1 and CDR2 are SGHDT and YYEEEE. This CDR3 contains 15 residues. The CDR3 is CASTSSGGALKTQYF. The CDR3 DNA reads as TGTGCCAGCACCAGTAGCGGGGGAGCTTTGAAGACCCAGTACTTC.

This rearrangement joins TRBV12-3 or TRBV12-4 to TRBJ1-1; 12 bases are shared with TRBD1. CDR3 length: 17 residues. With V trimmed by 3 bases and J by 2 bases, 7 bases remained unmatched. CDR3 nucleotide sequence: TGTGCCAGCAGTTTGGACCCCGGGACAGGGGGCAACACTGAAGCTTTCTTT. This codes for CASSLDPGTGGNTEAFF.

V gene TRBV20-1 combines with J gene TRBJ2-1; unclear D gene. The assigned J gene may be wrong: the sequence end matches TRBJ2-7 better. CDR3 length: 11 residues. CDR1 is DFQATT and CDR2 is SNEGSKA in the germline V gene (reference sequence). Here the CDR3 reads CSAPRTYEQYF. CDR3 bases: TGCAGTGCTCCCAGGACCTACGAGCAGTACTTC.

About this clonotype: A much bigger clone sits one base away, suggesting this may be a read error. The rearrangement uses TRBV2 and TRBJ2-1; 11 bases match TRBD2. V was pared by 6 bases and J by 6 bases, with 10 bases of the junction left unmatched. This CDR3 is 16 amino acids long. Germline V gene lookup returns CDR1 SNHLY and CDR2 FYNNEI. CDR3 in DNA: TGTGCCAGCAGGCCCAATAGCGGGGGGGCCTGCAATGAGCAGTTCTTC. This gives the protein CASRPNSGGACNEQFF.

This clonotype came up many times. The V call is TRBV2, the J call TRBJ2-7; D perhaps matches TRBD1 (5 bases). CDR1 SNHLY and CDR2 FYNNEI come from the germline V gene. V lost 7 bases, J lost 0 bases, and 16 bases lay in between. The CDR3 loop spans 15 amino acids. For the CDR3, the DNA is TGTGCCAGCATGGCGACAGACTCTATCTCCTACGAGCAGTACTTC. This translates into CASMATDSISYEQYF.

At least ten counts were recorded for this clonotype. The chain employs TRBV5-5 and TRBJ1-2, with D unclear. Germline V lookup: CDR1 SGHKS, CDR2 YYEKEE (reference sequence). Trimming left V 6 bases short and J 8 bases short, with 23 bases between. CDR3 length: 15 amino acids. The CDR3 loop is CASNRSPETKLGYTF. For the CDR3, the DNA is TGTGCCAGCAACCGATCCCCCGAGACGAAGCTCGGCTACACCTTC. Looking up the rest from reference TRBV5-5 and TRBJ1-2 gives the full variable domain: DAGVTQSPTHLIKTRGQQVTLRCSPISGHKSVSWYQQVLGQGPQFIFQYYEKEERGRGNFPDRFSARQFPNYSSELNVNALLLGDSALYLCASNRSPETKLGYTFGSGTRLTVV.

This clonotype occurred many times. CDR3 bases: TGCGCCAGCAGCTTGCAAGGGGAAAATGAGCAGTTCTTC. This gives the protein CASSLQGENEQFF. The genes are TRBV5-1 and TRBJ2-1; possible D gene TRBD1, 5 bases. Germline V gene sequence: CDR1 SGHRS, CDR2 YFSETQ. The V gene lost 1 base and the J gene lost 7 bases, with 9 bases spanning the gap. The CDR3 contains 13 residues.

This CDR3 reads CSAREGSRSTDTQYF. CDR3 sequence (DNA): TGCAGTGCTAGAGAAGGCAGCCGAAGCACAGATACGCAGTATTTT. The V and J genes are TRBV20-1 and TRBJ2-3, with no clear D. V was shortened by 0 bases and J by 0 bases, with 10 bases between the two germline ends. The CDR3 is made up of 15 amino acids. Germline CDR1 reads DFQATT; CDR2 reads SNEGSKA (reference sequence).

The chain has TRBV20-1 and TRBJ2-5; 9 bases match TRBD1. The J call may be faulty, since TRBJ2-7 better matches the DNA end. CDR1 DFQATT and CDR2 SNEGSKA come from the germline V gene (reference sequence). The CDR3 extends over 15 amino acids. The CDR3 loop reads CSAGEDRDRAHEQYF. The CDR3 DNA sequence: TGCAGTGCTGGGGAAGACCGGGACAGGGCCCACGAGCAGTACTTC.

This clonotype was detected many times. J is TRBJ2-7 and V is TRBV29-1; no firm D call. The germline CDR1 and CDR2 sequences are SQVTM and ANQGSEA. The CDR3 spans 12 residues. Trimming shortened V by 4 bases and J by 4 bases, and 11 bases separated the two germline ends. In DNA, the CDR3 is TGCAGCGTTGTAGTCAGCCCGTACGAGCAGTACTTC. Amino acid sequence: CSVVVSPYEQYF.

To note about this clonotype: This may arise from a read error, as a much more abundant clone is one base away. V usage is TRBV20-1 and J usage is TRBJ1-5, with 7 nucleotides matching TRBD1. The CDR3 is 14 amino acids. Germline V CDR1 and CDR2: DFQATT, SNEGSKA (reference sequence). V trimming: 3 bases; J trimming: 5 bases; junction bases outside the gene matches: 7. CDR3 nucleotide sequence: TGCAGTGCTAGTCCTCGACAGGGCCATCAGCCCCAGCATTTT. Translated, it gives CSASPRQGHQPQHF.

In regard to this clonotype: A much larger clonotype is one base distant, so this may be a read error. The chain has TRBV11-1 and TRBJ2-5; 12 positions match TRBD2. The CDR3 loop spans 21 amino acids. Trimming at V came to 3 bases and at J to 5 bases, leaving 22 bases not matched to a gene. CDR1 and CDR2 from the germline V gene are SGHAT and FQDESV (reference sequence). DNA for the CDR3: TGTGCCAGCAGCTTCAGGCTAGCGGGGGGGCCGGCCTGTCGACCCTGGGAGACCCAGTACTTC. Protein product: CASSFRLAGGPACRPWETQYF. The full variable domain, with the rest looked up from reference TRBV11-1 and TRBJ2-5, is EAEVAQSPRYKITEKSQAVAFWCDPISGHATLYWYRQILGQGPELLVQFQDESVVDDSQLPKDRFSAERLKGVDSTLKIQPAELGDSAMYLCASSFRLAGGPACRPWETQYFGPGTRLLVL.

The CDR3 here is CASSLSGSSGNTIYF. CDR3 coding DNA: TGTGCCAGCAGCTTGTCTGGTTCCTCTGGAAACACCATATATTTT. The chain has TRBV5-5 and TRBJ1-3; D remains unclear. Between the trimmed V and J ends, which lost 1 base and 0 bases, there was a span of 8 bases. The CDR3 is made up of 15 amino acids. Germline V gives CDR1 SGHKS, CDR2 YYEKEE (reference sequence).

This clonotype has a handful of counts. Possible read error: a much larger clone is one base away. The chain links TRBV30 to TRBJ2-4; no clear D gene. Germline values: CDR1 GTSNPN, CDR2 SVGIG (reference sequence). The CDR3 sequence is 11 residues long. For the CDR3, the DNA is TGTGCCCGGAGTTCCAAAAACATTCAGTACTTC. This gives the protein CARSSKNIQYF.

The CDR3 is CSAYSGSNEQYF. The CDR3 nucleotides are TGCAGCGCCTATAGCGGGAGTAACGAGCAGTACTTC. The V call is TRBV29-1, the J call TRBJ2-7; 9 bases match TRBD2. V shed 7 bases, J shed 5 bases, and the junction held 6 bases outside the gene matches. This CDR3 is 12 amino acids long. CDR1 and CDR2 (germline): SQVTM, ANQGSEA.

This clonotype was seen a handful of times. The genes are TRBV6-2 or TRBV6-3 and TRBJ1-1; 12 bases match TRBD1. The trim removed 6 bases at V and 4 bases at J, leaving 12 bases unmatched. The CDR3 totals 17 residues. Germline-derived CDR1 and CDR2 are MNHEY and SVGEGT. In nucleotides, the CDR3 is TGTGCCAGCAGGTCCCCCGGGACAGGGGGCAAGGGCACTGAAGCTTTCTTT. It is translated as CASRSPGTGGKGTEAFF.

This clonotype came up many times. The CDR3, as DNA: TGCAGCGTTGAAATTGGCAGACAAGAGACCCAGTACTTC. Translating gives CSVEIGRQETQYF. The rearrangement uses TRBV29-1 and TRBJ2-5; D not resolved. V lost 2 bases, J lost 2 bases, and 9 bases lay in between. CDR3 length: 13 amino acids. The germline V gene has CDR1 SQVTM and CDR2 ANQGSEA. The whole variable domain, remainder taken from reference TRBV29-1 and TRBJ2-5, is SAVISQKPSRDICQRGTSLTIQCQVDSQVTMMFWYRQQPGQSLTLIATANQGSEATYESGFVIDKFPISRPNLTFSTLTVSNMSPEDSSIYLCSVEIGRQETQYFGPGTRLLVL.

This clonotype was seen a handful of times. J is TRBJ1-6 and V is TRBV5-4; the match to TRBD1 covers 10 bases. The germline gives CDR1 SGHNT, CDR2 YYREEE (reference sequence). This CDR3 has 15 residues. V trimming: 5 bases; J trimming: 7 bases; junction bases outside the gene matches: 6. The CDR3 coding sequence is TGTGCCAGCAGGGGGACAGGGGAACGCAATTCACCCCTCCACTTT. Translation: CASRGTGERNSPLHF.

This clonotype was picked up many times. V is TRBV6-5 and J is TRBJ1-2, with a possible D match to TRBD1 (5 bases). Trimming took 6 bases from V and 4 from J, leaving 12 bases between them. Germline V CDR1 and CDR2: MNHEY, SVGAGI. The CDR3 consists of 13 residues. Here the CDR3 reads CASRRQSIYGYTF. The CDR3 DNA is TGTGCCAGCAGGAGACAGTCTATCTATGGCTACACCTTC.